This T cell receptor beta chain was identified during a study of blood T cell repertoires in COVID-19. At the level of the study: The origin of the acute and convalescent COVID-19 samples was the United States, Italy and Spain.

Per the original data handling: How many nucleated cells were present was estimated from reference gene primer amplification. Produced via immunoSEQ multiplex PCR; TCRdb's table is partial and in-frame only. The D gene and trimming were derived from the DNA, and the V and J assignments and clone size from that table. The data show under 300,000 clones, 65% to 90% seen once. Participant ages covered about 18 to 95 years across 20 to 25 US areas. Which cohort a participant joined came from the clinical history participants gave. Per germline, CDR1 LNHDA and CDR2 SQIVND (reference sequence). The V end lost 0 bases, the J end lost 1 base, and 6 bases lay between the germline ends. There are 15 residues in the CDR3.

The sample comprised PBMCs or T cells enriched from blood (not recorded which). The V call is TRBV19, the J call TRBJ1-4, with D tentatively TRBD1 (5 bases). The TCR was taken from a man aged 18 to 35 who had recovered from COVID-19. CDR3 protein: CASSIDRETNEKLFF. DNA for the CDR3: TGTGCCAGTAGTATAGACAGGGAAACTAATGAAAAACTGTTTTTT. Variable domain in full (rest from reference TRBV19 and TRBJ1-4): DGGITQSPKYLFRKEGQNVTLSCEQNLNHDAMYWYRQDPGQGLRLIYYSQIVNDFQKGDIAEGYSVSREKKESFPLTVTSAQKNPTAFYLCASSIDRETNEKLFFGSGTQLSVL.